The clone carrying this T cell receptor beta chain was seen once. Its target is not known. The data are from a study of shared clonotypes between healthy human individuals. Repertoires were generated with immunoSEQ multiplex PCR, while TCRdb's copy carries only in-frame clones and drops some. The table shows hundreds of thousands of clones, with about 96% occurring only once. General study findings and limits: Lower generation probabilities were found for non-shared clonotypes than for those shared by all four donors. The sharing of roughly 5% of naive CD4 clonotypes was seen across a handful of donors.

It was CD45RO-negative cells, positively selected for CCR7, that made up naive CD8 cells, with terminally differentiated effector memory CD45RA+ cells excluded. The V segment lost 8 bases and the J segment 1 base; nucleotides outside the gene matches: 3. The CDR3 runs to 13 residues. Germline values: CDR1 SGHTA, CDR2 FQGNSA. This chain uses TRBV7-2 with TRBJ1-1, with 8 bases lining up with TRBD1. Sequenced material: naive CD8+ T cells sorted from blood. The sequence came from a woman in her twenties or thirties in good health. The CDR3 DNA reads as TGTGCCAGCGGACAGGGTGCGAACACTGAAGCTTTCTTT. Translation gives CASGQGANTEAFF.